The text below deals with one T cell receptor (beta chain). The CDR3 covers 14 residues. V was trimmed by 3 bases and J by 1 base, leaving 12 bases between them. Per the germline V gene, CDR1 is SQVTM and CDR2 is ANQGSEA. This entry comes from a study of T cell responses to AZD1222 COVID-19 vaccine. TCRdb's copy holds only in-frame clones and misses some; the assay was immunoSEQ multiplex PCR. Of roughly 120,000 clones in the sample, approximately 85% are singletons; the top ten hold more than 3%. This TCR was recovered from an adult in good health. This chain links TRBV29-1 with TRBJ2-5, with D tentatively TRBD1 or TRBD2 (5 bases each). The sample consisted of peripheral blood, taken on day 0 of MenACWY control vaccination. The CDR3 DNA sequence: TGCAGCGTTGAGGACGGGGCGTTCCAAGAGACCCAGTACTTC. This translates into CSVEDGAFQETQYF.